This T cell receptor (beta chain) comes out of a study of blood T cell repertoires in COVID-19. Study-level background: COVID-19 samples from acute and convalescent phases originated in the United States, Italy and Spain. In each case, the material was cDNA or gDNA derived from T cells, B-cell-depleted T cells, or PBMCs.

The germline V and J ends were trimmed by 5 bases and 2 bases, with 16 bases remaining between them. The V gene's germline CDR1 is KGHSH and CDR2 LQKENI. This CDR3 has 16 residues. This clone has more than one count but fewer than ten. Original processing methods: Amplification of reference gene primers provided the estimated nucleated cell counts. Sequenced by immunoSEQ multiplex PCR; TCRdb stores in-frame clones only, minus some. D and trimming come from the DNA, and the V and J calls and clone size come from that table. Of 75,000 to 100,000 clones detected, 83% appear once; the ten largest clones hold 25% to 35%.

The TCR comes from a woman aged 80 or older with acute or convalescent COVID-19. Sequencing input: peripheral blood. The V gene is TRBV18, the J gene TRBJ1-3, with D maybe TRBD1 (5 bases). This CDR3 is CASSVQEGRTGNTIYF. The DNA of the CDR3 is TGTGCCAGCTCAGTACAGGAGGGGAGAACTGGAAACACCATATATTTT.